This paragraph covers one T cell receptor beta chain sequence. Its antigen is undetermined. This entry comes from a study of OX40 agonist ivuxolimab in advanced cancers. For the study at large: Previous treatment with anti-PD-1, anti-PD-L1 or anti-CTLA-4 therapy was allowed; less than 45% had received some. Study observations and caveats: Partial responders at 0.1-3.0 mg/kg showed near-lowest clonal expansion. Circulating CD4+ and CD8+ T cells showed clonal expansion by week 6 at 0.1 to 3.0 mg/kg.

Collection of blood occurred at baseline, at cycle 4 day 1, and at cycle 7 day 1. The V end was cut by 1 base, the J end by 6 bases, with 17 bases between. This CDR3 is 16 amino acids long. The germline V gene encodes CDR1 SGHAT and CDR2 FQNNGV. Sequencing was performed with immunoSEQ multiplex PCR; in TCRdb, only in-frame clones are kept and a portion is missing. The sample contains approximately 49,000 clones, more than 75% of which appear only once. V gene TRBV11-2 combines with J gene TRBJ2-3, with a tentative D call TRBD1 (6 bases). The sequence was obtained from an adult with an advanced solid tumor such as melanoma, head and neck, liver or kidney cancer. Sequencing used CD4+ or CD8+ T cells sorted from blood, obtained in a trial of the OX40 agonist ivuxolimab. The CDR3 region is CASSLGGTSKGDTQYF. The CDR3 coding sequence is TGTGCCAGCAGCTTAGGAGGGACAAGCAAGGGGGATACGCAGTATTTT.